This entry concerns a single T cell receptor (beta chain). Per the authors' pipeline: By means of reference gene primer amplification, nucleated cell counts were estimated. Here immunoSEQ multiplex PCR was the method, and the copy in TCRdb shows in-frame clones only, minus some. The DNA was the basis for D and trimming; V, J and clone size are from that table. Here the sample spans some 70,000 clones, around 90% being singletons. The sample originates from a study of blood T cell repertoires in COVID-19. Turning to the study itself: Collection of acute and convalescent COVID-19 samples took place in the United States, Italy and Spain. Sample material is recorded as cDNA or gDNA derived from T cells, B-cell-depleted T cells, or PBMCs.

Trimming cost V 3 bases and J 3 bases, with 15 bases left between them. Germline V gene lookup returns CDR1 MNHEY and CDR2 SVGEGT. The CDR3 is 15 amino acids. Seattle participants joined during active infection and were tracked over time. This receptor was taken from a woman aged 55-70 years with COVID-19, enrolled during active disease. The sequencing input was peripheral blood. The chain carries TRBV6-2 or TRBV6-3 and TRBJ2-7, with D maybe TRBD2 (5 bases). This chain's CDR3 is CASSYERRWGYEQYF. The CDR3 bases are TGTGCCAGCAGTTATGAGCGGAGGTGGGGCTACGAGCAGTACTTC.